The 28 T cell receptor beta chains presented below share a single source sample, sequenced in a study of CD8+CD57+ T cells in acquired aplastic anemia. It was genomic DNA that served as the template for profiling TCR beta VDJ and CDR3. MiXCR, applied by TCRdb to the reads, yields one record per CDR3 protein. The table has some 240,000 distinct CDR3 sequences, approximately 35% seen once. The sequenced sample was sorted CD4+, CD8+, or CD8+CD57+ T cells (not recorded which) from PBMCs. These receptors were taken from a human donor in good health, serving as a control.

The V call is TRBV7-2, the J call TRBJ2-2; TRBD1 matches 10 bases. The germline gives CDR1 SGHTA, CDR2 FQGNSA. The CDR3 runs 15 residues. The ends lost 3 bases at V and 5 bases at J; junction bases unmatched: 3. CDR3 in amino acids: CASSFGTGETGELFF. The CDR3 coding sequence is TGTGCCAGCAGCTTTGGGACAGGGGAGACCGGGGAGCTGTTTTTT.

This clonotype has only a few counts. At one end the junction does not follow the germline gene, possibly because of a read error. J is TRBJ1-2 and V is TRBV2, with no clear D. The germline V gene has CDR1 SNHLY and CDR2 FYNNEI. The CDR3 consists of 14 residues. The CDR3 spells CPSSADGINYGYTF. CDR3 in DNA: TGCCCCAGCAGTGCGGATGGGATTAACTATGGCTACACCTTC.

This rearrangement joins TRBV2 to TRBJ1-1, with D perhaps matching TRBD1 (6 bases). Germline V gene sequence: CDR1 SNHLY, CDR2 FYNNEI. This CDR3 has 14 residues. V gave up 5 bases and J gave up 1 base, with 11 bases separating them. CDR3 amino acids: CASSSQGKNTEAFF. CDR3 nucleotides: TGTGCCAGCAGTTCACAGGGTAAGAACACTGAAGCTTTCTTT. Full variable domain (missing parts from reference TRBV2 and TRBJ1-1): EPEVTQTPSHQVTQMGQEVILRCVPISNHLYFYWYRQILGQKVEFLVSFYNNEISEKSEIFDDQFSVERPDGSNFTLKIRSTKLEDSAMYFCASSSQGKNTEAFFGQGTRLTVV.

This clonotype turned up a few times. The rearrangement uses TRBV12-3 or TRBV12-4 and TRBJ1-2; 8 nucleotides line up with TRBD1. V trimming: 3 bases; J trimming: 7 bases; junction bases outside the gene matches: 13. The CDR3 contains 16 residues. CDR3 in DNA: TGTGCCAGCAGTTTGGGTCTCGCAGGGGGCGCATCTGGCTACACCTTC. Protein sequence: CASSLGLAGGASGYTF.

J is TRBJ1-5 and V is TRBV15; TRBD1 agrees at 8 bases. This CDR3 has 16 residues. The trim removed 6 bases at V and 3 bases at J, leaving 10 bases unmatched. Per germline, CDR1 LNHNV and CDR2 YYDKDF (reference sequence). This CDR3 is CATRTTGGSLNQPQHF. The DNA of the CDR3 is TGTGCCACCAGAACTACAGGGGGGAGTCTCAATCAGCCCCAGCATTTT.

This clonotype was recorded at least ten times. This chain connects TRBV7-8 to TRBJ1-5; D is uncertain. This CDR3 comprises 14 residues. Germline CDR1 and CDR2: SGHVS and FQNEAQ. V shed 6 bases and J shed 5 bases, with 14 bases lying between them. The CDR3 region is CASSPGRVDQPQHF. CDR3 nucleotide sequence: TGTGCCAGCAGTCCAGGAAGGGTGGATCAGCCCCAGCATTTT.

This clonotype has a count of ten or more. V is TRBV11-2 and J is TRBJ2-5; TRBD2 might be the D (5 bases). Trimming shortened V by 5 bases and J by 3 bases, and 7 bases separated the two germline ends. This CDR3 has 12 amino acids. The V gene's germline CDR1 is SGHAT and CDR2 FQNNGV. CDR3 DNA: TGTGCCAGCAGCCCCGGGGAAGAGACCCAGTACTTC. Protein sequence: CASSPGEETQYF.

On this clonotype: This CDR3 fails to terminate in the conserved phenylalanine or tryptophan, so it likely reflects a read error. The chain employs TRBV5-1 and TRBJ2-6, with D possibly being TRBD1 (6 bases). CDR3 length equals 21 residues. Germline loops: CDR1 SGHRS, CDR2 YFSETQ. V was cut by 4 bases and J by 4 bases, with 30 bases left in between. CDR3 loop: CASSQHPGTTLGGTGANVLTL. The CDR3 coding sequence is TGCGCCAGCAGCCAGCACCCCGGGACAACTCTCGGAGGTACCGGGGCCAACGTCCTGACTCTC.

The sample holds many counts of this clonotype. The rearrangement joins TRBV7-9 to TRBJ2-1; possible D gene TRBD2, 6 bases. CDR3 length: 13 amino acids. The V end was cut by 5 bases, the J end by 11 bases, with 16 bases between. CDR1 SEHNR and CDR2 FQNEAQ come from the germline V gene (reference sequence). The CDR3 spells CASSPWGVWKQFF. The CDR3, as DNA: TGTGCCAGCAGCCCTTGGGGGGTCTGGAAGCAGTTCTTC. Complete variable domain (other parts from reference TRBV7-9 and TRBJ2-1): DTGVSQNPRHKITKRGQNVTFRCDPISEHNRLYWYRQTLGQGPEFLTYFQNEAQLEKSRLLSDRFSAERPKGSFSTLEIQRTEQGDSAMYLCASSPWGVWKQFFGPGTRLTVL.

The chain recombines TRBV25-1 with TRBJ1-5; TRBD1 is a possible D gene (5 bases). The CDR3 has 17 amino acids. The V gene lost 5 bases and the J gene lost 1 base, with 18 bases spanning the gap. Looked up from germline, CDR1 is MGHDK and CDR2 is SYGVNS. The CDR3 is CASSSGEWGLSNQPQHF. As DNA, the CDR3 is TGTGCCAGCAGTTCCGGTGAGTGGGGACTGAGCAATCAGCCCCAGCATTTT.

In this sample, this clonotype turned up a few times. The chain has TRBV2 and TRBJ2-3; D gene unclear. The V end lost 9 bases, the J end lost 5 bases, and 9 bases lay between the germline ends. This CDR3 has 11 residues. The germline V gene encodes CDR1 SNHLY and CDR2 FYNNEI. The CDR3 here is CAREVVDTQYF. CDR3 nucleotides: TGTGCCAGAGAGGTGGTAGATACGCAGTATTTT.

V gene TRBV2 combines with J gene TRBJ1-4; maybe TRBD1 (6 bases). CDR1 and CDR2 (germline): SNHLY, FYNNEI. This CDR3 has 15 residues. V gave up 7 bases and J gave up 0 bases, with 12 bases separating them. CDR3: CASKAGQATNEKLFF. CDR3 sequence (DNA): TGTGCCAGCAAGGCGGGACAAGCAACTAATGAAAAACTGTTTTTT.

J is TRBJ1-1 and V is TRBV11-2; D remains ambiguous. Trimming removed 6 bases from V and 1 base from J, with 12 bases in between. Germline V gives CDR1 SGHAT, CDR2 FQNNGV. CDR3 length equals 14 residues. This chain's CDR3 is CASRRGFRNTEAFF. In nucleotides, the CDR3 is TGTGCCAGCAGGCGCGGGTTTCGGAACACTGAAGCTTTCTTT. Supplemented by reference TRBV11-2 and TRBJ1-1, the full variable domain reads EAGVAQSPRYKIIEKRQSVAFWCNPISGHATLYWYQQILGQGPKLLIQFQNNGVVDDSQLPKDRFSAERLKGVDSTLKIQPAKLEDSAVYLCASRRGFRNTEAFFGQGTRLTVV.

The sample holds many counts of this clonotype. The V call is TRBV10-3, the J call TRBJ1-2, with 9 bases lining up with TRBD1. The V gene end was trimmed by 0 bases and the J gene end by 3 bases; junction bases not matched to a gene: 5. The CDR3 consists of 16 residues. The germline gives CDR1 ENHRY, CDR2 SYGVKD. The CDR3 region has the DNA TGTGCCATCAGTGAGTCGTACAGGGGGCTCCACTATGGCTACACCTTC. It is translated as CAISESYRGLHYGYTF.

CDR3 nucleotides: TGCGCCAGCAGTGGGGGACAGGGCTTCGGGGAGCTGTTTTTT. Protein product: CASSGGQGFGELFF. The chain uses TRBV10-1 and TRBJ2-2; 9 nucleotides line up with TRBD1. The CDR3 is 14 amino acids. Trimming cost V 4 bases and J 7 bases; bases outside gene matches: 4. Germline values: CDR1 WNHNN, CDR2 SYGVQD (reference sequence).

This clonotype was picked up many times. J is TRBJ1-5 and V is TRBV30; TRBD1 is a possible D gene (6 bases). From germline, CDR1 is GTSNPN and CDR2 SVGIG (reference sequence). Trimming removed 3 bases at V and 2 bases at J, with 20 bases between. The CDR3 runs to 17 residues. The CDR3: CAWRQGAGVGRNQPQHF. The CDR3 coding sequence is TGTGCCTGGAGACAAGGGGCAGGGGTAGGGCGCAATCAGCCCCAGCATTTT.

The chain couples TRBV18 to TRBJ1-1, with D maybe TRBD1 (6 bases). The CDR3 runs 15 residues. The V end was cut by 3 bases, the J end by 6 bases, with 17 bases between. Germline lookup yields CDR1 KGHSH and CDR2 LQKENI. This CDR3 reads CASSPNRVGLAEAFF. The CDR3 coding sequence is TGTGCCAGCTCACCCAACAGGGTAGGTCTGGCTGAAGCTTTCTTT.

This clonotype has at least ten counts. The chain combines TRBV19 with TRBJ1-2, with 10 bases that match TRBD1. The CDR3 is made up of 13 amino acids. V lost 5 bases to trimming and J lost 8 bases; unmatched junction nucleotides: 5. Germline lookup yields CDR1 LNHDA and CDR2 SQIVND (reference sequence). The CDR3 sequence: CASSAGTGVGYTF. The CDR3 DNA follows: TGTGCCAGTAGTGCCGGGACAGGGGTCGGCTACACCTTC.

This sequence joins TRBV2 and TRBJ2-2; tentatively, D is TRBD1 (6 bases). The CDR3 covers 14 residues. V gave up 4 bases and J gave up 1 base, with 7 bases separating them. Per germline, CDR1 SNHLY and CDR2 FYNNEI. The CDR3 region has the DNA TGTGCCAGCAGTGTGACAGGGAACACCGGGGAGCTGTTTTTT. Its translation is CASSVTGNTGELFF.

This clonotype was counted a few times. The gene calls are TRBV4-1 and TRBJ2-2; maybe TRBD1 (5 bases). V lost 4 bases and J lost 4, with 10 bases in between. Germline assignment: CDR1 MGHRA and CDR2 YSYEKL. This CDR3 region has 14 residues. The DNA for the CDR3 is TGCGCCAGCAGCCCATACGACAGCACCGGGGAGCTGTTTTTT. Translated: CASSPYDSTGELFF.

As DNA, the CDR3 is TGCGCCAGCAGCTTAATTTCGGCCTCCGAAGCTTTCTTT. Protein product: CASSLISASEAFF. The chain joins TRBV5-1 to TRBJ1-1; D not resolved. V dropped 2 bases and J dropped 8 bases, with 13 bases sitting between them. The germline V gene has CDR1 SGHRS and CDR2 YFSETQ. This CDR3 spans 13 amino acids. Looking up the rest from reference TRBV5-1 and TRBJ1-1 gives the full variable domain: KAGVTQTPRYLIKTRGQQVTLSCSPISGHRSVSWYQQTPGQGLQFLFEYFSETQRNKGNFPGRFSGRQFSNSRSEMNVSTLELGDSALYLCASSLISASEAFFGQGTRLTVV.

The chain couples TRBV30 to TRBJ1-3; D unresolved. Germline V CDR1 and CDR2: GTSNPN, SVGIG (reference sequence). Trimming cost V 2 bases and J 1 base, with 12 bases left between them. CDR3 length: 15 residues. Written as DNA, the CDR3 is TGTGCCTGGAGTAACCCAGTACCTTCTGGAAACACCATATATTTT. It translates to CAWSNPVPSGNTIYF.

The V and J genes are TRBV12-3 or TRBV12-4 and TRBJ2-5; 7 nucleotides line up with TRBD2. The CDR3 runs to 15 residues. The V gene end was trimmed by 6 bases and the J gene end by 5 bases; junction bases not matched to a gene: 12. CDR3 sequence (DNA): TGTGCCAGCAGCCCTACCCTGGGAGGGCGGGAGACCCAGTACTTC. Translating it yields CASSPTLGGRETQYF.

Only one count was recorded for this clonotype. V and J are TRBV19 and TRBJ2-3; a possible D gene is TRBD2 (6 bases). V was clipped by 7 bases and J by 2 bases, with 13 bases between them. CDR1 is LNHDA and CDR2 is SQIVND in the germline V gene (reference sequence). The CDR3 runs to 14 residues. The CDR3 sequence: CASTPAGPTDTQYF. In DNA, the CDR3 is TGTGCCAGTACTCCGGCGGGGCCCACAGATACGCAGTATTTT.

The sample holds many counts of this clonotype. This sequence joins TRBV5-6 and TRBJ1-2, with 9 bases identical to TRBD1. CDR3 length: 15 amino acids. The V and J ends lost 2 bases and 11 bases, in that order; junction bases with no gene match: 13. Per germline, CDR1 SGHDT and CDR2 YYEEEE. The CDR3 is CASSFLPSGTGRYTF. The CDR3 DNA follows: TGTGCCAGCAGCTTTCTACCCTCAGGGACAGGGAGATACACCTTC.

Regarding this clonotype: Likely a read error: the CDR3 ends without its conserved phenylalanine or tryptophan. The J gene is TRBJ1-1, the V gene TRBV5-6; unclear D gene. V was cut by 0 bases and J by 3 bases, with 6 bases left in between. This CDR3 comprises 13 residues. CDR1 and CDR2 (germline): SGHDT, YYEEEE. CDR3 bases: TGTGCCAGCAGCTTGGGTTTGGACACTGAAGCTTTCCTC. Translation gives CASSLGLDTEAFL.

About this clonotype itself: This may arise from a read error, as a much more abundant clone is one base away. CDR3 sequence: CASGTGFEQYF. The CDR3 DNA reads as TGTGCCAGCGGGACAGGGTTCGAGCAGTACTTC. V gene TRBV10-3 combines with J gene TRBJ2-7; 9 bases are shared with TRBD1. The V gene's germline CDR1 is ENHRY and CDR2 SYGVKD. The ends lost 10 bases at V and 6 bases at J; junction bases unmatched: 4. The CDR3 sequence is 11 residues long.

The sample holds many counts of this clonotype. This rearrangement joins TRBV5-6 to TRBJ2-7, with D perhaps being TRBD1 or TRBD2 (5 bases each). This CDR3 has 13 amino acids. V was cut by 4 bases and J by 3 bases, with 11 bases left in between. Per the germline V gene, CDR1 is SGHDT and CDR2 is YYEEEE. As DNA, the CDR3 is TGTGCCAGCAGCGGCCGGGACGGCTACGAGCAGTACTTC. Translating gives CASSGRDGYEQYF. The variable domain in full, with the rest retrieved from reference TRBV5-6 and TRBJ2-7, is DAGVTQSPTHLIKTRGQQVTLRCSPKSGHDTVSWYQQALGQGPQFIFQYYEEEERQRGNFPDRFSGHQFPNYSSELNVNALLLGDSALYLCASSGRDGYEQYFGPGTRLTVT.